Below, one T cell receptor (beta chain) is given with its context. This sample stems from a study of blood T cell repertoires in COVID-19. In the study overall: The United States, Italy and Spain supplied acute and convalescent COVID-19 samples. In each case, the material was cDNA or gDNA derived from T cells, B-cell-depleted T cells, or PBMCs.

In the original analysis: Nucleated cell number was recorded as an estimate derived from reference gene primer amplification. TCRdb's table, derived via immunoSEQ multiplex PCR, lists solely in-frame clones and lacks some. The DNA gave D and trimming, while V, J and clone size come from that table. The sample yields approximately 210,000 clones, about 91% seen once. This CDR3 region has 12 residues. Germline V gene lookup returns CDR1 KGHDR and CDR2 SFDVKD. V lost 4 bases to trimming and J lost 7 bases, with 8 bases between them. The specimen sequenced was peripheral blood. The receptor comes from a man younger than 45 with acute or convalescent COVID-19. The rearrangement links TRBV24-1 to TRBJ2-3; no clear D gene. CDR3: CATSDLLNTQYF. CDR3 DNA sequence: TGTGCCACCAGTGACCTCCTTAATACGCAGTATTTT.